The rows below give T cell receptor beta chains drawn from one sample of a study of shared clonotypes between healthy human individuals. This table comes from immunoSEQ multiplex PCR, and its TCRdb copy is limited to in-frame clones, with some not included. Among about 490,000 clones listed, 60% to 85% were seen once. Sequencing was performed on PBMCs. All receptors come from a woman aged 40 to 50 in good health. Some clones in this sample may be carry-over from other donors' samples. CDR3s include the opening cysteine and the closing phenylalanine or tryptophan. D genes are given only for firm matches. For some rows the clone size is stated as once, few or many, or as a class when expanded; others skip it.

d_call clone_size j_call v_call cdr3_aa cdr3_nt
NA NA TRBJ1-4 TRBV28 CASSLHAEKLFF TGTGCCAGCAGTTTGCATGCAGAAAAACTGTTTTTT
NA NA TRBJ2-3 TRBV5-6 CASSLAQGTDTQYF TGTGCCAGCAGCTTGGCTCAGGGCACAGATACGCAGTATTTT
NA once TRBJ2-5 TRBV12-1 CASSFRGLAAYGTQYF TGTGCCAGCAGCTTCCGGGGACTAGCGGCTTACGGGACCCAGTACTTC
NA NA TRBJ2-7 TRBV10-3 CAISDGRVSYEQYF TGTGCCATCAGTGACGGCAGGGTCTCCTACGAGCAGTACTTC
NA NA TRBJ2-2 TRBV7-9 CASSLTSLGTGELFF TGTGCCAGCAGCCTAACTAGCCTGGGCACCGGGGAGCTGTTTTTT
TRBD2 NA TRBJ2-2 TRBV5-1 CASSLDTSGPYTGELFF TGCGCCAGCAGCTTGGATACTAGCGGGCCTTACACCGGGGAGCTGTTTTTT
NA NA TRBJ2-7 TRBV2 CASSPFAGAYEQYF TGTGCCAGCAGTCCCTTCGCAGGGGCCTACGAGCAGTACTTC
TRBD1 NA TRBJ1-2 TRBV28 CASRDRDGYTF TGTGCCAGCAGGGACAGGGACGGCTACACCTTC
TRBD2 NA TRBJ2-3 TRBV6-6 CASSPGTSVDTQYF TGTGCCAGCAGTCCCGGGACTAGCGTAGATACGCAGTATTTT
TRBD1 NA TRBJ1-5 TRBV19 CASSGTGGRQPQHF TGTGCCAGTAGTGGGACAGGGGGCCGACAGCCCCAGCATTTT
TRBD2 NA TRBJ2-3 TRBV7-2 CASSPRTSGRVGTQYF TGTGCCAGCAGCCCCCGGACTAGCGGGAGAGTCGGTACGCAGTATTTT
NA NA TRBJ2-3 TRBV10-3 CAIRPSWGGKADTQYF TGTGCCATCAGACCTAGTTGGGGGGGCAAAGCAGATACGCAGTATTTT
TRBD2 NA TRBJ2-1 TRBV27 CASRHHFRGGVAGGLGYNEQFF TGTGCCAGCAGGCACCACTTCCGCGGGGGGGTAGCGGGAGGTTTGGGCTACAATGAGCAGTTCTTC
NA NA TRBJ2-5 TRBV6-1 CASSAIFDSQETQYF TGTGCCAGCAGTGCAATATTTGACAGCCAAGAGACCCAGTACTTC
NA few TRBJ1-3 TRBV27 CASSLSGGAGGNTIYF TGTGCCAGCAGTTTATCGGGGGGGGCAGGGGGAAACACCATATATTTT
NA NA TRBJ2-3 TRBV7-9 CASSEPPVWVEYPIDTQYF TGTGCCAGCAGCGAACCCCCTGTTTGGGTGGAATACCCTATAGATACGCAGTATTTT
NA few TRBJ1-5 TRBV5-1 CASSLDPNQPQHF TGCGCCAGCAGCTTGGACCCCAATCAGCCCCAGCATTTT
TRBD1 NA TRBJ1-2 TRBV11-2 CASSSIKTGDLAF TGTGCCAGCAGCTCAATAAAAACAGGGGATCTCGCCTTC
NA NA TRBJ2-2 TRBV6-1 CASSPDRGWPGELFF TGTGCCAGCAGCCCTGATCGGGGTTGGCCCGGGGAGCTGTTTTTT
TRBD2 NA TRBJ2-7 TRBV29-1 CSGRAGGSYEQYF TGCAGCGGTAGAGCGGGGGGATCCTACGAGCAGTACTTC
NA NA TRBJ2-5 TRBV7-8 CASSLVEGETQYF TGTGCCAGCAGCTTAGTCGAGGGAGAGACCCAGTACTTC
TRBD2 NA TRBJ2-7 TRBV11-2 CASSLGGGSGKGTYEQYF TGTGCCAGCAGCTTAGGGGGGGGTAGCGGGAAGGGAACCTACGAGCAGTACTTC
NA NA TRBJ2-6 TRBV1 CTSSKSRANVLTF TGCACCAGCAGCAAAAGTCGGGCCAACGTCCTGACTTTC
TRBD2 NA TRBJ2-5 TRBV6-1 CASSASGDGETQYF TGTGCCAGCAGTGCTAGCGGAGACGGGGAGACCCAGTACTTC
NA NA TRBJ2-2 TRBV7-3 CASSPGGEAGELFF TGTGCCAGCAGCCCTGGCGGGGAGGCCGGGGAGCTGTTTTTT
TRBD2 NA TRBJ2-7 TRBV28 CASSSIAGGIYEQYF TGTGCCAGCAGTTCCATAGCGGGAGGAATCTACGAGCAGTACTTC
NA NA TRBJ2-7 TRBV25-1 CASSGRGARGWDEQYF TGTGCCAGCAGTGGAAGGGGTGCCAGAGGGTGGGACGAGCAGTACTTC
TRBD2 few TRBJ2-2 TRBV9 CASSIRTSGISNTGELFF TGTGCCAGCAGCATCCGGACTAGCGGGATATCGAACACCGGGGAGCTGTTTTTT
NA NA TRBJ1-1 TRBV27 CASRYWGSTEAFF TGTGCCAGCAGGTACTGGGGGAGCACTGAAGCTTTCTTT
TRBD2 once TRBJ2-2 TRBV5-5 CASSFGTTDTGELFF TGTGCCAGCAGCTTTGGGACTACAGACACCGGGGAGCTGTTTTTT
NA NA TRBJ2-2 TRBV7-9 CASSLGTSNTGELFF TGTGCCAGCAGCTTAGGGACGAGTAACACCGGGGAGCTGTTTTTT
TRBD1 few TRBJ2-7 TRBV7-9 CASSLGTGQYEQYF TGTGCCAGCAGCTTAGGGACAGGGCAGTACGAGCAGTACTTC
NA NA TRBJ1-1 TRBV30 CAWRSHKAGTPETEAFF TGTGCCTGGAGATCCCACAAAGCCGGGACGCCGGAAACTGAAGCTTTCTTT
TRBD1 once TRBJ1-3 TRBV4-3 CASSQYRGSGNTIYF TGCGCCAGCAGCCAATACAGGGGTTCGGGAAACACCATATATTTT
NA NA TRBJ2-1 TRBV6-5 CASSYTRRSGEQFF TGTGCCAGCAGTTACACTAGGCGGAGTGGTGAGCAGTTCTTC
NA NA TRBJ1-2 TRBV9 CASSVGQPYGYTF TGTGCCAGCAGCGTCGGGCAGCCATATGGCTACACCTTC
TRBD1 few TRBJ2-7 TRBV7-9 CASSSGQAVHEQYF TGTGCCAGCAGCTCCGGACAGGCCGTCCACGAGCAGTACTTC
TRBD1 NA TRBJ2-7 TRBV2 CASRRAGDSDTYEQYF TGTGCCAGCCGACGGGCTGGGGACAGTGACACTTACGAGCAGTACTTC
NA NA TRBJ2-1 TRBV7-8 CASSSHSEQFF TGTGCCAGCAGCTCCCACTCGGAGCAGTTCTTC
TRBD2 NA TRBJ2-2 TRBV15 CATSRELAGGVTGELFF TGTGCCACCAGCAGAGAACTAGCGGGAGGAGTCACCGGGGAGCTGTTTTTT
TRBD2 NA TRBJ2-1 TRBV2 CASSPRTSGSAEQFF TGTGCCAGCAGTCCTAGGACTAGCGGGAGTGCTGAGCAGTTCTTC
TRBD1 NA TRBJ2-7 TRBV7-6 CASSFRGQGEVSEQYF TGTGCCAGCAGCTTTCGGGGACAGGGTGAAGTTTCCGAGCAGTACTTC
TRBD2 NA TRBJ2-1 TRBV7-2 CASTLVAGGENEQFF TGTGCCAGCACCCTGGTAGCGGGAGGGGAAAATGAGCAGTTCTTC
NA NA TRBJ2-7 TRBV2 CASSGAREQYF TGTGCCTCCTCAGGGGCTCGGGAACAGTACTTC
NA NA TRBJ2-7 TRBV7-2 CASSPERAYEQYF TGTGCCAGCAGCCCTGAACGGGCCTACGAGCAGTACTTC
NA few TRBJ2-1 TRBV5-4 CASSSDPSSYNEQFF TGTGCCAGCAGTTCCGACCCTAGCTCCTACAATGAGCAGTTCTTC